This is a list of T cell receptor beta chains from one sample in a study of OX40 agonist ivuxolimab in advanced cancers. Some clones are missing from TCRdb's copy, which holds only in-frame ones; the method was immunoSEQ multiplex PCR. The profile shows 48,000 or so clones, more than 85% of them singletons. The source material was CD4+ or CD8+ T cells sorted from blood, sampled in a trial of the OX40 agonist ivuxolimab. These receptors were taken from an adult with an advanced solid tumor such as melanoma, head and neck, liver or kidney cancer. The CDR3 runs from the conserved cysteine through the conserved F or W. The D gene is left open where the match is weak. A row's size may be missing; if present it is once, few, many or a size class.

d_call,cdr3_length,clone_size,v_call,j_call,cdr3_aa,cdr3_nt
TRBD1,16,once,TRBV7-3,TRBJ1-4,CASSSTKDRVGEKLFF,TGTGCCAGCAGCTCTACTAAGGACAGGGTCGGGGAAAAACTGTTTTTT
-,20,-,TRBV12-5,TRBJ2-2,CASGLVVVVTGGENTGELFF,TGTGCTAGTGGTTTGGTAGTTGTCGTGACAGGCGGTGAGAACACCGGGGAGCTGTTTTTT
-,17,-,TRBV4-1,TRBJ1-1,CASSQASMGIASAEAFF,TGCGCCAGCAGCCAAGCTTCTATGGGGATAGCATCGGCTGAAGCTTTCTTT
-,14,-,TRBV13,TRBJ2-7,CASSLRASTYEQYF,TGTGCCAGCAGCCTACGGGCATCGACCTACGAGCAGTACTTC
-,15,-,TRBV6-5,TRBJ1-3,CASSYRDLSGNTIYF,TGTGCCAGCAGTTACAGGGATCTTTCAGGAAACACCATATATTTT
-,17,once,TRBV18,TRBJ2-7,CASSAASGGAESYEQYF,TGTGCCAGCTCAGCAGCCTCAGGGGGGGCGGAATCCTACGAGCAGTACTTC
TRBD1,15,-,TRBV7-9,TRBJ1-1,CASSTRSQGDTEAFF,TGTGCCAGCAGCACGCGGTCACAGGGGGACACTGAAGCTTTCTTT
-,14,-,TRBV5-1,TRBJ2-7,CASSSRRGSYEQHF,TGCGCCAGCAGCTCCAGACGGGGCTCCTACGAGCAGCACTTC
-,12,-,TRBV7-9,TRBJ2-7,CASSARDYEQYF,TGTGCCAGCAGCGCCAGGGACTACGAGCAGTACTTC
-,13,-,TRBV18,TRBJ2-7,CASSPGQLYEQYF,TGTGCCAGCTCACCAGGTCAGCTCTACGAGCAGTACTTC
-,13,-,TRBV14,TRBJ1-6,CASSLDGNSPLHF,TGTGCCAGCAGCCTGGACGGTAATTCACCCCTCCACTTT
TRBD1,14,-,TRBV5-1,TRBJ1-4,CASSRQGLNEKLFF,TGCGCCAGCAGTCGACAGGGGCTTAATGAAAAACTGTTTTTT
-,13,-,TRBV10-2,TRBJ1-1,CASSYPNRDKAFF,TGCGCCAGCAGCTACCCAAACAGGGATAAAGCTTTCTTT
TRBD1,15,-,TRBV6-1,TRBJ1-1,CASSGDRGFSTEAFF,TGTGCCAGCAGTGGGGACAGGGGTTTTAGCACTGAAGCTTTCTTT
-,17,-,TRBV5-1,TRBJ2-7,CASSFIIQGLSAYEQYF,TGCGCCAGCAGCTTTATAATACAGGGCCTTTCCGCCTACGAGCAGTACTTC
-,13,-,TRBV7-2,TRBJ1-1,CASSVTREAEAFF,TGTGCCAGCAGCGTAACCAGGGAGGCTGAAGCTTTCTTT
-,12,-,TRBV14,TRBJ1-2,CASSPTVYGYTF,TGTGCCAGCAGCCCCACAGTATATGGCTACACCTTC
-,16,-,TRBV10-3,TRBJ2-1,CAISESGGALYNEQFF,TGTGCCATCAGTGAGTCGGGCGGGGCGTTATACAATGAGCAGTTCTTC
-,18,-,TRBV16,TRBJ2-6,CASSSSTGSTSGANVLTF,TGTGCCAGCAGCTCCTCGACAGGTTCCACTTCTGGGGCCAACGTCCTGACTTTC
-,15,-,TRBV5-1,TRBJ2-7,CASSLEGVSSYEQYF,TGCGCCAGCAGCTTGGAGGGAGTTAGTTCCTACGAGCAGTACTTC
TRBD2,15,-,TRBV2,TRBJ2-3,CASKERTSGGDTQYF,TGTGCCAGCAAGGAACGGACTAGCGGGGGAGATACGCAGTATTTT